This passage covers 6 T cell receptor beta chains from one sample sequenced in a study of OX40 agonist ivuxolimab in advanced cancers. The table came from immunoSEQ multiplex PCR; TCRdb's copy has only in-frame clones and leaves some out. The profile shows 79,000 or so clones, 70% to 90% of them singletons. The sample was CD4+ or CD8+ T cells sorted from blood, taken in a trial of the OX40 agonist ivuxolimab. These receptor sequences come from an adult with an advanced solid tumor such as melanoma, head and neck, liver or kidney cancer.

V is TRBV6-5 and J is TRBJ1-6; maybe TRBD1 (6 bases). Germline V gives CDR1 MNHEY, CDR2 SVGAGI. The CDR3 runs to 15 residues. Trimming stripped 4 bases from V and 8 bases from J, with 15 bases between. CDR3 sequence reads: CASSSTGKDYSPLHF. In nucleotides, the CDR3 is TGTGCCAGCAGTTCCACAGGGAAGGATTATTCACCCCTCCACTTT.

The chain is built from TRBV11-2 and TRBJ2-5; TRBD1 matches 8 bases. This CDR3 is built from 16 residues. V lost 1 base to trimming and J lost 4 bases; unmatched junction nucleotides: 8. Germline assignment: CDR1 SGHAT and CDR2 FQNNGV. CDR3 DNA sequence: TGTGCCAGCAGCTTAGGGGCAGGGGGCTTAGGAGAGACCCAGTACTTC. It yields the protein CASSLGAGGLGETQYF.

V and J are TRBV4-3 and TRBJ2-2; D not certain. Germline loops: CDR1 LGHNA, CDR2 YSLEER. The CDR3 sequence is 15 residues long. Between the trimmed V and J ends, which lost 2 bases and 1 base, there was a span of 8 bases. Here the CDR3 reads CASSQLLLNTGELFF. Written as DNA, the CDR3 is TGCGCCAGCAGCCAACTCCTCCTGAACACCGGGGAGCTGTTTTTT.

This rearrangement joins TRBV7-3 to TRBJ2-7; 8 bases are shared with TRBD1. The CDR3 spans 15 residues. Per germline, CDR1 SGHTA and CDR2 FQGTGA. V shed 5 bases and J 1 base; nucleotides not matched to a gene: 7. The DNA of the CDR3 is TGTGCCAGCAGCCCTGCCGGGACAGGATCCTACGAGCAGTACTTC. Encoded protein: CASSPAGTGSYEQYF.

The chain couples TRBV11-2 to TRBJ2-7, with D perhaps being TRBD1 or TRBD2 (5 bases each). The CDR3 extends over 14 amino acids. The germline V and J ends were trimmed by 5 bases and 1 base, with 12 bases remaining between them. In germline, CDR1 is SGHAT, CDR2 FQNNGV. CDR3 sequence: CASSGGRWSYEQYF. The CDR3, as DNA: TGTGCCAGCAGCGGGGGTCGGTGGTCCTACGAGCAGTACTTC. The full variable domain, completed using reference TRBV11-2 and TRBJ2-7, is EAGVAQSPRYKIIEKRQSVAFWCNPISGHATLYWYQQILGQGPKLLIQFQNNGVVDDSQLPKDRFSAERLKGVDSTLKIQPAKLEDSAVYLCASSGGRWSYEQYFGPGTRLTVT.

The chain carries TRBV7-9 and TRBJ1-3; 7 bases map to TRBD1. J lost 2 bases, V lost 6 bases, and 7 bases had no gene match. The CDR3 is 15 amino acids. CDR1 and CDR2 (germline): SEHNR, FQNEAQ (reference sequence). CDR3 DNA: TGTGCCAGCAGGGATCAGACAGGGCCTGGAAACACCATATATTTT. It codes for CASRDQTGPGNTIYF.